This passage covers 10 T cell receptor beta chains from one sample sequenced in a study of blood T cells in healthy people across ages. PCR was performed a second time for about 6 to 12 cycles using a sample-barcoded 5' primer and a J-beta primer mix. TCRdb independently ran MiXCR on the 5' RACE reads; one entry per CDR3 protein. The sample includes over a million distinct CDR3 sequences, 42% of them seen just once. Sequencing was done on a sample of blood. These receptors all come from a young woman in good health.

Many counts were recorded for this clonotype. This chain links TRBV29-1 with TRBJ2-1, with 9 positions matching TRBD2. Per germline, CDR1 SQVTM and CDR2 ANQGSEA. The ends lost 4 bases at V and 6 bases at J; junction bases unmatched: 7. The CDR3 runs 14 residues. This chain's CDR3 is CSVAPASGINEQFF. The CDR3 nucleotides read TGCAGCGTTGCCCCGGCTAGCGGGATCAATGAGCAGTTCTTC.

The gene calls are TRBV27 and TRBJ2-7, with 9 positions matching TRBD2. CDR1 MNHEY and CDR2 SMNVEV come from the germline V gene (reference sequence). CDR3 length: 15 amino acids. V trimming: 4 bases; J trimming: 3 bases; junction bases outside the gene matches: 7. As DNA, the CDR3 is TGTGCCAGCAGTTCCCTCGCTAGCGGGGTCTACGAGCAGTACTTC. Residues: CASSSLASGVYEQYF.

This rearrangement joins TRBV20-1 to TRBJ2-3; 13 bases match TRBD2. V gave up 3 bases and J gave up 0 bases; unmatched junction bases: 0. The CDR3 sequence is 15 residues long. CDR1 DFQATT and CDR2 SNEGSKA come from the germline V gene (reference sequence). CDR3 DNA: TGCAGTGCTAGGACTAGCGGGGGGAGCACAGATACGCAGTATTTT. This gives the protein CSARTSGGSTDTQYF.

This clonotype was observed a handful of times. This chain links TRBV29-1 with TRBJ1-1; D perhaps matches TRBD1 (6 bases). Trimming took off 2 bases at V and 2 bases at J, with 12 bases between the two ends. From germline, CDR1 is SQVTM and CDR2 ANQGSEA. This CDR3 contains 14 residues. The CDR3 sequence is CSVESADSNTEAFF. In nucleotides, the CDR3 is TGCAGCGTTGAATCCGCGGACAGCAACACTGAAGCTTTCTTT.

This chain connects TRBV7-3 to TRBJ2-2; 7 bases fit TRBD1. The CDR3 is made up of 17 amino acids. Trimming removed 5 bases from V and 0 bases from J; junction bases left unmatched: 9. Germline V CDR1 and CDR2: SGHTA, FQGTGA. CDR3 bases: TGTGCCAGCAGCCCCACCGGGACAGCATCGAACACCGGGGAGCTGTTTTTT. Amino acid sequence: CASSPTGTASNTGELFF.

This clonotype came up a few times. CDR3 sequence reads: CASSLGGRRSYGYTF. CDR3 in DNA: TGTGCCAGCAGCTTGGGGGGGCGACGGAGCTATGGCTACACCTTC. V and J are TRBV5-6 and TRBJ1-2; D is perhaps TRBD1 (6 bases). Germline loops: CDR1 SGHDT, CDR2 YYEEEE. The CDR3 runs 15 residues. The V end lost 0 bases, the J end lost 4 bases, and 13 bases lay between the germline ends.

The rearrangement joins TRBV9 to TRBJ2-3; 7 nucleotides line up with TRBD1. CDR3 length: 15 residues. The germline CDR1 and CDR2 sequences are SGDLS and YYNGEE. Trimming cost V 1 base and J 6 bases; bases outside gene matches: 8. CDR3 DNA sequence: TGTGCCAGCAGCGTACAGACAGGGTCCGTGGATACGCAGTATTTT. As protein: CASSVQTGSVDTQYF.

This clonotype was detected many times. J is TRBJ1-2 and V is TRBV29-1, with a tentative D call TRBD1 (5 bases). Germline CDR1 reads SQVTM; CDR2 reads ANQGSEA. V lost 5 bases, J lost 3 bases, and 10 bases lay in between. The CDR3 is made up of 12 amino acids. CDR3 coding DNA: TGCAGCGTTCTGGACAAAGACTATGGCTACACCTTC. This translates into CSVLDKDYGYTF.

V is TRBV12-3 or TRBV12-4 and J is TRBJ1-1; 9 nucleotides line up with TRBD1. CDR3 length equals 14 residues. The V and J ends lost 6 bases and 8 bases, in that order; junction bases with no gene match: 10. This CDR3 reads CASSLDRGFGEAFF. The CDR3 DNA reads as TGTGCCAGCAGCCTAGACAGGGGGTTCGGGGAAGCTTTCTTT.

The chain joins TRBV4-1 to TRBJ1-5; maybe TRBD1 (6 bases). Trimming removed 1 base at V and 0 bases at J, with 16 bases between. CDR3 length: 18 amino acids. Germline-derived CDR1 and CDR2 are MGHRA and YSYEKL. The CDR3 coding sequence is TGCGCCAGCAGCCAAGTGGAGGGGGGCGCGACTAGCAATCAGCCCCAGCATTTT. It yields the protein CASSQVEGGATSNQPQHF.